This TCR beta chain was found in a study of beta chain features in type 1 diabetes. The study, taken as a whole, reports: Researchers cautioned that cDNA sequencing could over-represent cells with high TCR expression. For patients, the naive, central memory and Treg TCRB repertoires appeared more alike than for healthy donors.

Every bit of the isolated RNA underwent reverse transcription, so sequencing read expressed TCRB transcripts. The data were produced by immunoSEQ multiplex PCR, yet TCRdb's version contains in-frame clones alone and is incomplete. The table has 300,000 to 350,000 clones, 12% to 15% seen once. About this clone: Its specificity is unknown.

The sequencing input was central memory CD4+ T cells from blood. The source is a man aged 25 to 40 in good health.

The CDR3 reads CASSPRVGREPGSDTQYF. CDR3 DNA sequence: TGTGCCAGCAGCCCCAGGGTAGGTCGGGAGCCCGGGTCAGATACGCAGTATTTT. The gene calls are TRBV11-3 and TRBJ2-3; possibly TRBD2 for D (6 bases). Trimming stripped 5 bases from V and 4 bases from J, with 25 bases between. Per germline, CDR1 SGHNT and CDR2 YENEEA. The CDR3 length is 18 residues.